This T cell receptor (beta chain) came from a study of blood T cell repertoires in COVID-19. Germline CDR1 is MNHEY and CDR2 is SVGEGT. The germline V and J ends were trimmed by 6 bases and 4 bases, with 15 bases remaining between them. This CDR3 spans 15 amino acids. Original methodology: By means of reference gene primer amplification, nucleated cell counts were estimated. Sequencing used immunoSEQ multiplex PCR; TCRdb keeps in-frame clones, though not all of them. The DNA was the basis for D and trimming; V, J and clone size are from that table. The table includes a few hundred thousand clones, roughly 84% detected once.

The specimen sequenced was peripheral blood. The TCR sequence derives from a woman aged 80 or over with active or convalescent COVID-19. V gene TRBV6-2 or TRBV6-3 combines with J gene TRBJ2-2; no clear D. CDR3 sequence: CASSPRVVGTGELFF. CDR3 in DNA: TGTGCCAGCAGCCCCCGGGTAGTGGGCACCGGGGAGCTGTTTTTT.